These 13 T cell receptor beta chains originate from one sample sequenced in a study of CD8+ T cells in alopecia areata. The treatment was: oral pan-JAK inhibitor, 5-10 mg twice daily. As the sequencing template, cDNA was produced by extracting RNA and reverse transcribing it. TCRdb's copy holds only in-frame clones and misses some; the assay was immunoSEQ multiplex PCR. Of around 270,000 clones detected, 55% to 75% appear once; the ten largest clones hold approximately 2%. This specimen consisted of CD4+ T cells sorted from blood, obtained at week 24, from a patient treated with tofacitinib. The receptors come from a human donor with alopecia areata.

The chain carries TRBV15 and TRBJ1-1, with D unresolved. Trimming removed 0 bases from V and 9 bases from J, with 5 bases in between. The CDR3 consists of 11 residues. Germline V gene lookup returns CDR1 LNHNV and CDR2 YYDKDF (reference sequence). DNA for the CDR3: TGTGCCACCAGCAGAGATTCGCAAGCTTTCTTT. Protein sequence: CATSRDSQAFF.

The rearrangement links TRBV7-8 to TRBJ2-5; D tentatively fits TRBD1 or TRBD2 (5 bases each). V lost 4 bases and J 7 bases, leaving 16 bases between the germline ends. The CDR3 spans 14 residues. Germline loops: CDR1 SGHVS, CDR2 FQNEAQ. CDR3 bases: TGTGCCAGCAGCTCCCGGGGCCGCGAGGGGACCCAGTACTTC. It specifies CASSSRGREGTQYF.

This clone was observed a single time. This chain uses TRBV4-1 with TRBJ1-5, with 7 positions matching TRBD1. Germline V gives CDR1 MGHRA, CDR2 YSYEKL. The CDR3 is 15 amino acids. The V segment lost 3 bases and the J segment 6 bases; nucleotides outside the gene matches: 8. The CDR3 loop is CASSHADRDTQPQHF. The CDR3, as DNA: TGCGCCAGCAGCCATGCCGACAGGGACACTCAGCCCCAGCATTTT.

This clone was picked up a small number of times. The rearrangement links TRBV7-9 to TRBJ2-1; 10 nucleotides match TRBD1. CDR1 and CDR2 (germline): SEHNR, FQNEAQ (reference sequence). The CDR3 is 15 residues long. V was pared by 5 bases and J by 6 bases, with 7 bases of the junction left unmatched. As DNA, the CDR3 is TGTGCCAGCAGCCGGCGGACAGGGGGTCCCAATGAGCAGTTCTTC. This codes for CASSRRTGGPNEQFF. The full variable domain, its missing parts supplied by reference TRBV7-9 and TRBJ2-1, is DTGVSQNPRHKITKRGQNVTFRCDPISEHNRLYWYRQTLGQGPEFLTYFQNEAQLEKSRLLSDRFSAERPKGSFSTLEIQRTEQGDSAMYLCASSRRTGGPNEQFFGPGTRLTVL.

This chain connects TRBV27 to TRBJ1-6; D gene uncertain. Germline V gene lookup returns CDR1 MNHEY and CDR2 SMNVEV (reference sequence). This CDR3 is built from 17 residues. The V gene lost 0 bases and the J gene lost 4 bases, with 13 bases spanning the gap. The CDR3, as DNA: TGTGCCAGCAGTTTATCCCAATCCGAGGAGTATAATTCACCCCTCCACTTT. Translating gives CASSLSQSEEYNSPLHF.

CDR3 sequence reads: CASSNSGGTGELFF. The DNA for the CDR3 is TGTGCCAGCAGCAATTCAGGGGGCACCGGGGAGCTGTTTTTT. The genes are TRBV5-4 and TRBJ2-2; TRBD1 agrees at 7 bases. CDR3 length: 14 residues. J was trimmed by 4 bases and V by 4 bases; bases with no gene match: 4. From germline, CDR1 is SGHNT and CDR2 YYREEE (reference sequence).

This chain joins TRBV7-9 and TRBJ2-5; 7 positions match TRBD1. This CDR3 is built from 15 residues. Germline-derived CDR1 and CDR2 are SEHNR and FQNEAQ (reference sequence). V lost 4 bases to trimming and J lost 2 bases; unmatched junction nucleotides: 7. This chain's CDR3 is CASSSRGTEQETQYF. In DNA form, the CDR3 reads TGTGCCAGCAGCTCCAGAGGGACAGAACAAGAGACCCAGTACTTC.

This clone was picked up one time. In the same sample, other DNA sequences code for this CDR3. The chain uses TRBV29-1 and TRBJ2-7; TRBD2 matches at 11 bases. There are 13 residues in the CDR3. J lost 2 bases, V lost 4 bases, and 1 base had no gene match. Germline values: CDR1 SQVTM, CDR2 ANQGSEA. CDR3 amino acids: CSVAGLAAYEQYF. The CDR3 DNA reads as TGCAGCGTTGCGGGACTAGCGGCCTACGAGCAGTACTTC.

The CDR3 here is CSAEGGTQYF. The CDR3 nucleotides read TGCAGCGCGGAGGGGGGTACGCAGTATTTT. The J gene is TRBJ2-3, the V gene TRBV29-1; possibly TRBD1 or TRBD2 for D (6 bases each). CDR3 length equals 10 residues. Germline V CDR1 and CDR2: SQVTM, ANQGSEA. The ends were cut back, 7 bases at V and 8 bases at J, with 10 bases in the middle.

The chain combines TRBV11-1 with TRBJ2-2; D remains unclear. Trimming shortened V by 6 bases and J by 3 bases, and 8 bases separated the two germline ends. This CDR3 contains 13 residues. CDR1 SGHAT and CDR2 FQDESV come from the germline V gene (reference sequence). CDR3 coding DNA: TGTGCCAGCAGTACGCCTCACACCGGGGAGCTGTTTTTT. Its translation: CASSTPHTGELFF.

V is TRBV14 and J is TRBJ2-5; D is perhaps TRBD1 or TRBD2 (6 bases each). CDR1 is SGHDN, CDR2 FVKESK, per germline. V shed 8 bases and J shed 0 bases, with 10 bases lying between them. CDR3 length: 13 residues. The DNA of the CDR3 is TGTGCCAGCTCCCGGGGGCACCAAGAGACCCAGTACTTC. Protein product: CASSRGHQETQYF. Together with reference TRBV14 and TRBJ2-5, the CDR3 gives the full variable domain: EAGVTQFPSHSVIEKGQTVTLRCDPISGHDNLYWYRRVMGKEIKFLLHFVKESKQDESGMPNNRFLAERTGGTYSTLKVQPAELEDSGVYFCASSRGHQETQYFGPGTRLLVL.

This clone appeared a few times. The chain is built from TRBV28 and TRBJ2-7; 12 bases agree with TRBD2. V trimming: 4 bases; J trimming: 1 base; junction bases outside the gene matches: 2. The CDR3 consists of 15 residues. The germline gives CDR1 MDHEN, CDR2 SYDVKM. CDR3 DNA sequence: TGTGCCAGCAGTTACCTAGCGGGGGGGTCCTACGAGCAGTACTTC. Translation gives CASSYLAGGSYEQYF.

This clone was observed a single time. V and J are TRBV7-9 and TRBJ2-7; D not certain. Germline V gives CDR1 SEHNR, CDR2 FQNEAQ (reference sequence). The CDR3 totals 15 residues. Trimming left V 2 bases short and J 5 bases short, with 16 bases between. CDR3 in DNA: TGTGCCAGCAGCTTATTGTCAGGACCTCCCCACGAGCAGTACTTC. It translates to CASSLLSGPPHEQYF. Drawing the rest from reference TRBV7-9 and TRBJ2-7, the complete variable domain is DTGVSQNPRHKITKRGQNVTFRCDPISEHNRLYWYRQTLGQGPEFLTYFQNEAQLEKSRLLSDRFSAERPKGSFSTLEIQRTEQGDSAMYLCASSLLSGPPHEQYFGPGTRLTVT.